This record concerns one T cell receptor (beta chain) sequence. This receptor's antigen is unknown. Within one base of it there is no much larger clone, and no base qualities were kept. The germline V gene supplies CDR1 MGHDK and CDR2 SYGVNS. The CDR3 goes from the cysteine to the phenylalanine over 10 residues. The CDR3 DNA has 30 bases and is translated from base 1. Trimming takes 8 bases from V and 7 bases from J, and the germline ends sit 6 bases apart. This specimen belongs to a study of cytomegalovirus exposure and HLA in healthy donors (dated by TCRdb to the late 2010s). About the investigation overall: An earlier analysis of approximately 550 of the donors reported roughly 300 Gb of sequence data and some 120 million unique TCR beta sequences from about 200 million T cells. An early release covering 500 to 750 HLA-typed donors comprised about 310 gigabases of sequencing data and tens of millions of unique TCR sequences. Of the 300 to 400 genotyped donors, 65% to 90% fell in the genetic ancestry cluster associated with self-reported Caucasian donors. The study was designed to test whether signatures of past pathogen exposure could be identified by cataloging public T cell receptors. The study used immunosequencing to profile the T cell repertoires of 600 to 850 subjects and linked those repertoires to cytomegalovirus serostatus. Along with the 666-subject first cohort, a separate validation cohort of over a hundred different subjects was used. To predict cytomegalovirus infection status, the study combined high-throughput TCR immunosequencing, statistical association of individual TCRs with disease status, and machine learning. A later analysis re-examined previously published TCR beta repertoires from several hundred donors and added high-resolution HLA genotyping to investigate patterns of TCR occurrence. Rather than drawing on any new phenotypic data, the later analysis identified candidate immune exposures from TCR beta sequences and the way those sequences occurred across donors. In an earlier analysis of 587 of the donors, high-throughput TCR beta sequencing was used to judge whether each TCR beta V gene segment behaved as functional or pseudogenic. Donor age, sex, ethnicity and CMV serostatus were compiled alongside the repertoire data. Genome-wide SNP genotypes for about 60% of the roughly 700 donors were used in a later genetic analysis, which treated that subset as a discovery cohort. Every discovery cohort repertoire had been produced on one sequencing platform. HLA typing covered class I and class II loci at four-digit resolution. The number of donors typed differed by locus, with 629-630 for A, B, C, DRB1 and DQB1, approximately 500 for DQA1, 600 to 610 for DPA1, and approximately 470 for DPB1. A handful of DR-DQ haplotypes were handled as single units for association and clustering because linkage in the cohort was strong. Across 398 genotyped donors of the cohort, an average of approximately 200,000 unique TCR beta nucleotide sequences per donor were sequenced, and approximately 19% of those sequences were non-productive.

Findings and caveats that apply to the study as a whole: Immune exposure information for the cohort was limited to CMV serostatus. Compared with the approximately 670-donor mean, donors in an Asian-associated ancestry cluster had fewer N-insertions in productive TCRs, according to a later genetic analysis. In the study, approximately 160 TCR beta chains were listed as associated with cytomegalovirus. A few of the identified cytomegalovirus-associated TCR beta chains were confirmed in vitro to be specific for cytomegalovirus antigens. The earlier analysis of some 560 of the donors excluded roughly 16 rarely observed V segments, including chromosome 9 orphons, because counts were too low. The authors suggested that the approach could potentially be generalized to other disease states and immunological phenotypes. V-gene and J-gene trimming of TCR beta chains was associated with a missense DCLRE1C variant in a later genetic analysis, and the association was replicated in an independent cohort. In both the original and validation cohorts, the classifier was reported to diagnose cytomegalovirus status with high specificity and sensitivity. A later analysis found that most CMV-associated TCR beta chains appeared HLA-restricted, with HLA associations seemingly driven largely by CMV exposure. A later analysis associated 16,951 TCR beta sequences with specific HLA alleles at a false discovery rate of 0.05. In a later analysis, HLA-associated TCR beta chains showed more clonal expansion and lower generation probabilities than non-associated chains that were equally common. A later analysis reported that several top co-occurrence clusters appeared linked to parvovirus B19, influenza, CMV and Epstein-Barr virus. A further reported finding was that TCR beta sequences accurately predicted the HLA-A and HLA-B alleles for most subjects in the first cohort. The presence/absence analyses assumed that sequencing depth was roughly uniform across donors, and that assumption may not be true. Some IMGT-functional V segments, including TRBV6-2 and TRBV6-3, could not be told apart with the 87-base-pair reads, so those segments were excluded. The sequencing pipeline was judged likely to have produced a cluster of highly shared sequence variants as a technical artifact. This cohort had only TCR beta chains sequenced, and the lack of alpha or paired-chain data limited which features could be detected. Across donors, most TCR sequences were observed very rarely, whereas some public TCRs were present in many individuals. In an earlier analysis of roughly 560 of the donors, most TCR beta V segments were observed in productive rearrangements about 87% or about 30% of the time, broadly matching IMGT annotations. Correlated functional status among segregating V segments might reflect linkage disequilibrium, but an unknown experimental factor could not be ruled out. HLA typing was unavailable for some donors at each locus, so association tests used only the typed subset. Assigning TCR associations to individual alleles was difficult when HLA alleles, especially DR and DQ, strongly co-occurred. According to a later analysis, TCR association rates differed among HLA loci, with DRB1 alleles showing the most associated TCRs and HLA-C alleles showing the fewest.

The cohort comprised some 730 healthy bone marrow donors. At the time of sampling, all cohort members were nominally healthy, though unrecorded immune exposures were likely present. The donor tested CMV seropositive, placing the donor among the 290 or so seropositive members of the cohort. A peripheral blood sample was collected from each donor, and TCR beta sequencing was performed on peripheral blood mononuclear cells. Genomic DNA was extracted from the blood cell samples with the Qiagen DNeasy Blood Extraction Kit. Library method: the immunoSEQ multiplex PCR assay. A mixture of 60 forward primers for TCR Vbeta segments and 13 reverse primers for TCR Jbeta segments was used in the multiplex PCR. Amplification of the CDR3 region of rearranged TCR beta genes was performed with a multiplex PCR assay on genomic DNA. The amplified TCR beta libraries were sequenced on the Illumina HiSeq System as 87-base-pair reads. Per the source publication's procedure: Across the 500 to 700 repertoires, a later analysis counted 78 million or so unique TCR beta chains, 9 million to 14 million of which were shared by at least two donors. To remove PCR and sequencing errors, raw reads were error-corrected and collapsed into unique sequences using a nearest-neighbor algorithm that merged closely related sequences. Alignment of CDR3 sequences to IMGT reference sequences was used to assign V, D and J gene segments. For a sequence to be retained, at least a six-nucleotide match to both a V gene segment and a J gene segment was required. Rearrangements were classified as productive when the CDR3 lacked stop codons and remained in frame with V and J, and all other rearrangements were classified as non-productive. CDR3 was defined according to IMGT convention as the region running from the second conserved V-encoded cysteine to the conserved J-encoded phenylalanine. In an earlier analysis of 550 to 650 of the donors, sequences lacking an unambiguous match to a single V gene segment were excluded. In an earlier analysis of 587 of the donors, V segments were called functional above 56.7% productive rearrangements and were called segregating when the between-donor standard deviation exceeded 5%. A statistical classification framework was developed to diagnose cytomegalovirus status using the catalog of TCR beta chain sequences. A later analysis assigned V and J genes by comparing TCR nucleotide sequences with IMGT/GENE-DB human TR gene sequences. The TCRdist pipeline was used in a later analysis to assign CDR3 sequences and most-parsimonious VDJ recombination scenarios. A later analysis defined each TCR beta chain by its CDR3 amino acid sequence plus V-gene family, and excluded reads lacking a unique V-gene family. To address suspected cross-contamination and a sequencing artifact, a later analysis removed around 590 highly shared, low-generation-probability nucleotide sequences. In a later analysis, a clonal expansion index for each public chain was calculated from normalized within-repertoire ranks of inferred template counts. In a later analysis, generation probabilities were computed using a VDJ recombination model fitted to out-of-frame rearrangements, and the results were checked against IGoR. Hypergeometric tests were used in a later analysis to score TCR-TCR, TCR-HLA and TCR-CMV co-occurrence, with a repertoire-size bias correction applied to the TCR pairs. False discovery rates were estimated in a later analysis by permuting HLA or CMV assignments 20 times. In a later analysis, co-occurring TCRs were grouped using DBSCAN, with TCRdist sequence similarity added in when clustering inside HLA-allele-positive subsets. For co-occurrence clustering, repertoires with fewer than 30,000 or more than 120,000 public chains were excluded, along with four or five repertoires with anomalous nucleotide sharing. TCRdb stores this immuneACCESS table with in-frame sequences only. Part of the clones is absent; in the studies checked, under half of the shortfall reflects unresolved V genes, and no reason is known for the rest. V and J calls and clone size are copied from that table; D and trimming were computed from the DNA. This sample lists some 180,000 clones; approximately 82% were detected once. About 1.8% of the sample rests with the top ten.

The source material was PBMCs. The receptor chain draws on TRBV25-1 and TRBJ2-1, with the D gene uncertain. This TCR was recovered from a man aged 40-49 years in good health and CMV-seropositive. The nucleotide sequence reads as follows: TGTGCCAGCGGCTTTAATGAGCAGTTCTTC. Its translation is CASGFNEQFF.